This T cell receptor (beta chain) was observed in a study of blood T cell repertoires in COVID-19. Study as a whole: The study drew acute and convalescent COVID-19 samples from the United States, Italy and Spain. T cells, B-cell-depleted T cells, or PBMCs provided the cDNA or gDNA that served as material.

Study processing details: The authors estimated nucleated cell counts from reference gene primer amplification. Clones were sequenced by immunoSEQ multiplex PCR, and TCRdb holds only the in-frame ones, with some missing. V and J calls plus clone size are reproduced from that table; the DNA served to infer D and trimming. Of over 200,000 clones in the sample, around 82% were seen once. The CDR3 is 12 residues long. CDR1 and CDR2 from the germline V gene are LNHDA and SQIVND (reference sequence). The V and J ends lost 6 bases and 3 bases respectively, with 8 bases between them. The sequencing input was peripheral blood. This chain links TRBV19 with TRBJ1-2, with D possibly matching TRBD1 (5 bases). The TCR comes from a man older than 75 with acute or convalescent COVID-19. CDR3 sequence reads: CASSQGDYGYTF. The CDR3, as DNA: TGTGCCAGTAGCCAGGGTGACTATGGCTACACCTTC. The whole variable domain, remainder taken from reference TRBV19 and TRBJ1-2, is DGGITQSPKYLFRKEGQNVTLSCEQNLNHDAMYWYRQDPGQGLRLIYYSQIVNDFQKGDIAEGYSVSREKKESFPLTVTSAQKNPTAFYLCASSQGDYGYTFGSGTRLTVV.